Listed below are T cell receptor beta chains from one sample, sequenced in a study of shared clonotypes between healthy human individuals. Profiling relied on immunoSEQ multiplex PCR, and the TCRdb table lists in-frame clones only, not all of them. The table lists 2 million to 2.5 million clones, around 93% of them singletons, with around 0.4% in the top ten. The sequenced sample consisted of naive CD4+ T cells from PBMCs. These receptors originate from a man younger than 35 in good health. Some clones in this sample may be carry-over from other donors' samples. Both conserved end residues are trimmed from each CDR3. Fields, in order: J gene, V gene, CDR3 protein.

TRBJ1-3,TRBV29-1,SVVYGNTIY
TRBJ1-4,TRBV6-5,ASSYSTGTTNKKLF
TRBJ2-2,TRBV2,ASGLPIWTGELF
TRBJ2-7,TRBV5-1,ASSLPRDRGFYEQY
TRBJ1-1,TRBV18,ASSPGQKGTEAF
TRBJ2-7,TRBV14,ASSPGVGLAITYEQY
TRBJ1-3,TRBV13,ASSLQGVSRNTIY
TRBJ2-7,TRBV10-3,AIRPGLQGEQY
TRBJ1-4,TRBV19,ASSIRVQAATNEKLF
TRBJ2-1,TRBV19,ASSLKGQGYNEQF
TRBJ1-1,TRBV11-3,ASSLQGPNTEAF
TRBJ1-1,TRBV7-9,ASSLRGASTEAF
TRBJ2-3,TRBV7-9,ASSSSGSRDTQY
TRBJ2-2,TRBV7-9,APRRREKTGELF
TRBJ1-5,TRBV28,ASRSHRGDQPQH
TRBJ2-1,TRBV7-3,ASSFFGQGSREQF
TRBJ2-3,TRBV7-9,ASSSVAGSSTDTQY
TRBJ2-6,TRBV4-1,ASSLGGSAGANVLT
TRBJ1-1,TRBV28,AIITLGPNTEAF
TRBJ1-4,TRBV7-8,ASSFAPWDRGNEKLF
TRBJ1-2,TRBV5-6,ASSFTGGEYGYT
TRBJ2-7,TRBV20-1,SAGGRTEQY
TRBJ2-5,TRBV14,ASSHGSRLLATQY
TRBJ1-1,TRBV9,ASSPFGGNQGTEAF
TRBJ2-3,TRBV6-5,ASSYRAGGLGTQY
TRBJ1-2,TRBV10-3,AISEGGANYGYT
TRBJ1-5,TRBV28,ASSSGGSNQPQH
TRBJ2-1,TRBV15,ATSREVLLFNEQF
TRBJ1-2,TRBV9,ASSVADRMEGYT
TRBJ2-1,TRBV4-3,ASSRHGLGDNEQF
TRBJ1-5,TRBV5-1,ASSLGGQGGNQPQH
TRBJ2-2,TRBV27,ASSSAGTQYLTGELF
TRBJ1-5,TRBV2,ASKGSGGNQPQH
TRBJ2-4,TRBV6-1,ASSEIGPNIQY
TRBJ1-1,TRBV7-8,ASSLVSQGGTEAF
TRBJ2-5,TRBV7-2,ASSLAPSVAGRGNQETQY
TRBJ2-3,TRBV19,ATLQGGLASDTQY
TRBJ2-7,TRBV27,ASSYRDGSYEQY
TRBJ1-2,TRBV10-3,AISEGLQGHGYT
TRBJ2-3,TRBV14,ASSRFSSRLTDTQY
TRBJ1-1,TRBV10-3,AISESEPGTADEAF
TRBJ2-1,TRBV5-1,ASSSAGLGDHNEQF
TRBJ2-7,TRBV29-1,SAVGTGGTEQY
TRBJ1-1,TRBV7-3,ASSRTGGDGNTEAF
TRBJ2-2,TRBV5-1,ASSSTVTGELF
TRBJ1-1,TRBV27,ASSLWGVNTEAF
TRBJ2-7,TRBV29-1,SVAGLAVYEQY
TRBJ2-2,TRBV14,ASSQFRDSSNTGELF
TRBJ1-4,TRBV6-1,ASSGGTLEKLF
TRBJ1-1,TRBV7-9,ASSFWALDTEAF
TRBJ1-2,TRBV5-1,ASSFLTGTYGYT
TRBJ2-3,TRBV6-1,ASSEVEGPDTQY
TRBJ1-5,TRBV6-4,ASRPQPQH
TRBJ2-3,TRBV6-1,ASSDRTSADTQY
TRBJ1-5,TRBV19,ASRRREGASNQPQH
TRBJ1-2,TRBV11-1,ASSLDPGRAALGYT
TRBJ1-2,TRBV10-3,AISDGTLPFGGYT
TRBJ1-5,TRBV6-1,ASSEEVRRWNQPQH